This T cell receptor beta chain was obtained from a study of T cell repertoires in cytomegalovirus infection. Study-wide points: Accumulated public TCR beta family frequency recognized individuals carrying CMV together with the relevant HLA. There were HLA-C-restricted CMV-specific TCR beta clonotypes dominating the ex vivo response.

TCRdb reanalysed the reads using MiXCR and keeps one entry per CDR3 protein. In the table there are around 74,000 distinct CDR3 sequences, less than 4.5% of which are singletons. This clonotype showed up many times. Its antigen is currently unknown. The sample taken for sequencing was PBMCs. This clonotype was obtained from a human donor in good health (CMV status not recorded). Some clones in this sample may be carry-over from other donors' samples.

For the CDR3, the DNA is TGTGCCAGCAGCTCTGACAGGACTTCCTACGAGCAGTACTTC. Translated, it gives CASSSDRTSYEQYF. V is TRBV7-2 and J is TRBJ2-7; D perhaps matches TRBD1 (6 bases). This CDR3 region has 14 residues. V was shortened by 4 bases and J by 1 base, with 11 bases between the two germline ends. CDR1 is SGHTA and CDR2 is FQGNSA in the germline V gene.